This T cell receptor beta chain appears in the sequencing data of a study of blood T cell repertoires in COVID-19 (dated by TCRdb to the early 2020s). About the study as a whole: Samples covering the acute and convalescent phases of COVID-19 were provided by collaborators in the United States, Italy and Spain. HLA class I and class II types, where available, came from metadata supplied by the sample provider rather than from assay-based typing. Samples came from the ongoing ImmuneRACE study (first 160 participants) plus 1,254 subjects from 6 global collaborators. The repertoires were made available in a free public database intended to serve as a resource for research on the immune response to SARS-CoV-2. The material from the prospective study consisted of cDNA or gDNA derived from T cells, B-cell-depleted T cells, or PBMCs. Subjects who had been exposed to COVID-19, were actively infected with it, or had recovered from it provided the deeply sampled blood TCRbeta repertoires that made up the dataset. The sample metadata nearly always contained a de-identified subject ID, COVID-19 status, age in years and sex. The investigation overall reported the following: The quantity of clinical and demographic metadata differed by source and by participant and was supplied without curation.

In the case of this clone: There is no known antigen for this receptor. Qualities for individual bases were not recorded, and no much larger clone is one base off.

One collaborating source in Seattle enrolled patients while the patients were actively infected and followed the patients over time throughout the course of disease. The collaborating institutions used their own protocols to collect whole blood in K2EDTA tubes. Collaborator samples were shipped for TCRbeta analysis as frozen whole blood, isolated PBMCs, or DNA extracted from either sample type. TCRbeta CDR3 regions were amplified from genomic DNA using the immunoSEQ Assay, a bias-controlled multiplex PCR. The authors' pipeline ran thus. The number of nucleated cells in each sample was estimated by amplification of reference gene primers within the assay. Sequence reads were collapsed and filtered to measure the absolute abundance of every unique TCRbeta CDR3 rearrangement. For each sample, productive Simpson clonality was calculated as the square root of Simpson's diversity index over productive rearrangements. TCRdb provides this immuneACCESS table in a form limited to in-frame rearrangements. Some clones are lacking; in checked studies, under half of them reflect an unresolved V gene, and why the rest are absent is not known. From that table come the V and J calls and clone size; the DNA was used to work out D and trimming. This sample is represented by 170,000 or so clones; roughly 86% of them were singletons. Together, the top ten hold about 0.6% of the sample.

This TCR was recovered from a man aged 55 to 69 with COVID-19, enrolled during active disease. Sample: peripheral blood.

The sequenced DNA is TGTGCCAGTACCTCCCAGGGAACTCAGCCCCAGCATTTT. Its amino acids are CASTSQGTQPQHF. The rearrangement combines TRBV19 with TRBJ1-5, and possibly TRBD1, on 5 matching bases. The CDR3 spans 13 residues, from the cysteine through the phenylalanine. Only the CDR3 portion is preserved as DNA: 39 bases, with reading frame beginning at the first base. CDR1 is given as LNHDA and CDR2 as SQIVND, both from the germline V gene (reference sequence). V gives up 7 bases and J gives up 6 bases, and the segment between their germline ends measures 13 bases.